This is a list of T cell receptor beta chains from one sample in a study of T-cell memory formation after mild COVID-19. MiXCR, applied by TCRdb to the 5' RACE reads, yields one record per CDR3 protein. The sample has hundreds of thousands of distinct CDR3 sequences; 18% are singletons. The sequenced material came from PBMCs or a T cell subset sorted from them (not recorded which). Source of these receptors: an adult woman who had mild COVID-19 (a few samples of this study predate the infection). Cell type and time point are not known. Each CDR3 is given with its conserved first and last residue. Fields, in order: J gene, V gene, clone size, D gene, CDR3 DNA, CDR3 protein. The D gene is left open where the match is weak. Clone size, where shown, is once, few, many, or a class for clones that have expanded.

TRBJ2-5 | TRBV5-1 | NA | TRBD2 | TGCGCCAGCAGCTTGGGACTAGCCCCAGAGACCCAGTACTTC | CASSLGLAPETQYF
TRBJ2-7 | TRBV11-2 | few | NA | TGTGCCAGCAGGGCCGGGGCCTCCTACGAGCAGTACTTC | CASRAGASYEQYF
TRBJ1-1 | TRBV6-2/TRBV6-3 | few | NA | TGTGCCAGCAGTTACGGGGGGACGGTGGAGAACACTGAAGCTTTCTTT | CASSYGGTVENTEAFF
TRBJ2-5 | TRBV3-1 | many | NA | TGTGCCAGCAGCCAAAGCATACGAGAGACCCAGTACTTC | CASSQSIRETQYF
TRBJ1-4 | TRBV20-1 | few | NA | TGCAGTGCTAGATCTCGGCCGGGGGAAAAACTGTTTTTT | CSARSRPGEKLFF
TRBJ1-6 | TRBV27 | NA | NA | TGTGCCAGCAGCCTAGGAGGGAGACGGTATAATTCACCCCTCCACTTT | CASSLGGRRYNSPLHF
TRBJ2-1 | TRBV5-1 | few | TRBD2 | TGCGCCAGCAGCTTATCTAGCGGGTACAATGAGCAGTTCTTC | CASSLSSGYNEQFF
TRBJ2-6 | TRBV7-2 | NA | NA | TGTGCCAGCAGTCGGTCGAAGCAGGGGGCCAACGTCCTGACTTTC | CASSRSKQGANVLTF
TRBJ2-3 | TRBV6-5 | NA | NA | TGTGCCAGCAGGCGGGCTAGCACAGATACGCAGTATTTT | CASRRASTDTQYF
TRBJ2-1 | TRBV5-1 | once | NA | TGCGCCAGCAGCTTGGGACAGCTCTACAATGAGCAGTTCTTC | CASSLGQLYNEQFF
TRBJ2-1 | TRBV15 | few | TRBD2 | TGTGCCACCAGCAGAGATGCGGGGGGTGAGCAGTTCTTC | CATSRDAGGEQFF
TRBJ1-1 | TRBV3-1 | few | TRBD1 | TGTGCCAGCAGCCACGCCCCCGGGACAGGGAACGGTGAAGCTTTCTTT | CASSHAPGTGNGEAFF
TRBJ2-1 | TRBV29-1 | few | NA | TGCAGCGTTGTGGGGGCCGCTCATGAATTCTTC | CSVVGAAHEFF
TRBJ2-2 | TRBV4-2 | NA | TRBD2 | TGTGCCAGCAGCCAACTGGGCGGGGGGTTTCCCGGGGAGCTGTTTTTT | CASSQLGGGFPGELFF
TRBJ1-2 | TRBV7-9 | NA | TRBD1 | TGTGCCAGCAGCCCGTGGGACAGCGTCTATGGCTACACCTTC | CASSPWDSVYGYTF
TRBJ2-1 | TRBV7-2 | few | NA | TGTGCCAGCAGCTTACACCCGCTAGCTTTTAGCTACAATGAGCAGTTCTTC | CASSLHPLAFSYNEQFF
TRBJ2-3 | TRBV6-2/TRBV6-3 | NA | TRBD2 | TGTGCCAGCAGTTGGACTAGAAAGTTGACAGATACGCAGTATTTT | CASSWTRKLTDTQYF
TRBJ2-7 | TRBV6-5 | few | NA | TGTGCCAGCAGTTACTCAATTGGGGGGCTGTGGTACGAGCAGTACTTC | CASSYSIGGLWYEQYF
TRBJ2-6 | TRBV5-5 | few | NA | TGTGCCAGCAGCTTTCTAACTGCTGGGGCCAACGTCCTGACTTTC | CASSFLTAGANVLTF
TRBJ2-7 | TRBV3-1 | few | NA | TGTGCCAGCAGCCCGTATCGGGCTCCCTACGAGCAGTACTTC | CASSPYRAPYEQYF
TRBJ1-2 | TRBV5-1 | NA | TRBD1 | TGCGCCAGCAGCCGAGAGGGACAGCTCTATGGCTACACCTTC | CASSREGQLYGYTF
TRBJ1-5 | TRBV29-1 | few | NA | TGCAGCGTTGTCAGCCACAATCAGCCCCAGCATTTT | CSVVSHNQPQHF
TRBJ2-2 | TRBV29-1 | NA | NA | TGCAGCGTTGGTCCGAACACCGGGGAGCTGTTTTTT | CSVGPNTGELFF
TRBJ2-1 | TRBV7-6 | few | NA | TGTGCCAGCAGCTCCCGGCGGCAGAACAATGAGCAGTTCTTC | CASSSRRQNNEQFF
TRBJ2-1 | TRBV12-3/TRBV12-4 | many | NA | TGTGCCAGCAGCCCCGCCTGGGGGAATGAGCAGTTCTTC | CASSPAWGNEQFF
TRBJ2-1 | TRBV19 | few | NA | TGTGCCAGTAGCGACGGTGGAAGGCAGTTCTTC | CASSDGGRQFF
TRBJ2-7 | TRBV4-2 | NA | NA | TGTGCCAGCAGCCAAGATTACCTGGTCTACGAGCAGTACTTC | CASSQDYLVYEQYF
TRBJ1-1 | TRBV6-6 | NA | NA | TGTGCCAGCAGTTACTCGGGGTGGAAGGGCACTGAAGCTTTCTTT | CASSYSGWKGTEAFF
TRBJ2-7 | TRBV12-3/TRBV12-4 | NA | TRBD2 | TGTGCCAGCACCCGGGGAGCGGGGGGTACCTACGAGCAGTACTTC | CASTRGAGGTYEQYF
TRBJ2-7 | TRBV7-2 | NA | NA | TGTGCCAGCAGCCCGGACAAAGTCCCTTCCTACGAGCAGTACTTC | CASSPDKVPSYEQYF
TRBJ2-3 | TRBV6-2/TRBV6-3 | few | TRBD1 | TGTGCCAGCTCCTTCTCCGGGACAGCCACAGATACGCAGTATTTT | CASSFSGTATDTQYF
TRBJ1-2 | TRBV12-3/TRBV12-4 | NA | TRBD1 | TGTGCCAGCAGTTTTGGACAGGGGGTAAACGGCTACACCTTC | CASSFGQGVNGYTF